The entry below gives a single T cell receptor (beta chain) sequence along with its context. This entry comes from a study of T cell changes during pregnancy in multiple sclerosis. Here immunoSEQ multiplex PCR was the method, and the copy in TCRdb shows in-frame clones only, minus some. The sample holds roughly 35,000 clones, 90% seen once. This receptor was obtained from a female donor with multiple sclerosis, enrolled in a pregnancy study. Source: CD8+ T cells from peripheral blood mononuclear cells, taken before pregnancy.

The CDR3 loop reads CASSLGAGTEAFF. CDR3 in DNA: TGTGCCAGCAGCTTAGGGGCGGGGACTGAAGCTTTCTTT. The chain uses TRBV7-9 and TRBJ1-1, with no clear D. From germline, CDR1 is SEHNR and CDR2 FQNEAQ (reference sequence). This CDR3 comprises 13 residues. Trimming removed 1 base from V and 5 bases from J, with 8 bases in between.